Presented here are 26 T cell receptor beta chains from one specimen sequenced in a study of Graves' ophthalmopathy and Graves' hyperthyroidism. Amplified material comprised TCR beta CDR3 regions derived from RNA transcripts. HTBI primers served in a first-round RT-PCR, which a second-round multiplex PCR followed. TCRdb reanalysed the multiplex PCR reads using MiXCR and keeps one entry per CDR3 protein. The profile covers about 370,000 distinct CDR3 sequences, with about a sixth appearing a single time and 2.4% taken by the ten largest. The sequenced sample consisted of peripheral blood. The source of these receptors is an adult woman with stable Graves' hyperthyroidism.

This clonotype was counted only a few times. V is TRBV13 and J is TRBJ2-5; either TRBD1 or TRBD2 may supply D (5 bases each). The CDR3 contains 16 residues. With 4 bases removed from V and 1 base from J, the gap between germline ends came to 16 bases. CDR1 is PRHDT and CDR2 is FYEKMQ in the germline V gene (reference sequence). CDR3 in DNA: TGTGCCAGCAGCTCTACCTACCGGGACGCCCAAGAGACCCAGTACTTC. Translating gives CASSSTYRDAQETQYF.

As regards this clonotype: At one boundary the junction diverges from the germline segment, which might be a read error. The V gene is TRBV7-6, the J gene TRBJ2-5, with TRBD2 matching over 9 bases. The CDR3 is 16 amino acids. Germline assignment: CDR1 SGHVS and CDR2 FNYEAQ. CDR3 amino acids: CASILIGSGSQETQYF. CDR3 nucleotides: TGTGCCAGCATCTTAATCGGTAGCGGGAGTCAAGAGACCCAGTACTTC.

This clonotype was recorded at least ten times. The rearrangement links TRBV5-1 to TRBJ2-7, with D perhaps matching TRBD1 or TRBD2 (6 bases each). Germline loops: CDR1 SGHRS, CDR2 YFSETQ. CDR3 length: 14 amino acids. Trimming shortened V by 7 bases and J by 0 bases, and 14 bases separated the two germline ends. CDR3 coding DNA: TGCGCCAGCTGGCGGGACACGGCCTCCTACGAGCAGTACTTC. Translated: CASWRDTASYEQYF.

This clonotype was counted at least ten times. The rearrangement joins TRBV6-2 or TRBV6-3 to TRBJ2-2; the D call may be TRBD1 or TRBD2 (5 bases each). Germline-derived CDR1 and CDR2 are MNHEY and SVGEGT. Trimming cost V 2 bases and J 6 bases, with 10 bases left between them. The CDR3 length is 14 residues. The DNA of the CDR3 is TGTGCCAGCAGTTACGACTTGGGGGCCGGGGAGCTGTTTTTT. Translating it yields CASSYDLGAGELFF.

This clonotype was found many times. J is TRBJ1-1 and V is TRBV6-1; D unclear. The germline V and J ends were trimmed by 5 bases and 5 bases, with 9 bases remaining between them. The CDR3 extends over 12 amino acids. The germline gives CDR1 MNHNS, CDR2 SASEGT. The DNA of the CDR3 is TGTGCCAGCAGTAAATCTCGGACTGAAGCTTTCTTT. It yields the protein CASSKSRTEAFF.

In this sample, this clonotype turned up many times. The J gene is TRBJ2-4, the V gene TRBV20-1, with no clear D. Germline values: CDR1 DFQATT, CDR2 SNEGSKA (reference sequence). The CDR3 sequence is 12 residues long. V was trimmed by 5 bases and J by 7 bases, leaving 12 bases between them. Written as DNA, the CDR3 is TGCAGTGCTTCAGAGGTCTCGAACATTCAGTACTTC. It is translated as CSASEVSNIQYF.

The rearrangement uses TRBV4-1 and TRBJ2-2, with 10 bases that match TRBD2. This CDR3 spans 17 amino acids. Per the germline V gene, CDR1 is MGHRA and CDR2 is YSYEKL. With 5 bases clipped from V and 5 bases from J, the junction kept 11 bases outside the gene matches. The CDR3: CASSTRGIAGGTGELFF. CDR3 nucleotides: TGCGCCAGCAGCACCCGGGGGATAGCGGGAGGTACCGGGGAGCTGTTTTTT.

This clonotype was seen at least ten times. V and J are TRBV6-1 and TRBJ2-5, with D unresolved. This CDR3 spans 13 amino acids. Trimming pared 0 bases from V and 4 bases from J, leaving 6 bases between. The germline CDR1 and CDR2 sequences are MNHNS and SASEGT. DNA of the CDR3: TGTGCCAGCAGTGAAGCGTTTTTAGAGACCCAGTACTTC. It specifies CASSEAFLETQYF.

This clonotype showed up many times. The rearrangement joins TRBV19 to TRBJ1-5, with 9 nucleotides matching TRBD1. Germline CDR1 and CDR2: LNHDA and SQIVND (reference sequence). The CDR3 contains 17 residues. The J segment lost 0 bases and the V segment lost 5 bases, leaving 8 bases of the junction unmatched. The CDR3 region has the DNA TGTGCCAGTAGTGCGGGACAGGGCCGAGGTAGCAATCAGCCCCAGCATTTT. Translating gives CASSAGQGRGSNQPQHF.

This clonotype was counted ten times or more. CDR3 DNA sequence: TGCAGTGCTAGAGGCCGGGACGGTTACGAGCAGTACTTC. It specifies CSARGRDGYEQYF. The chain uses TRBV20-1 and TRBJ2-7, with D perhaps given as TRBD1 or TRBD2 (5 bases each). The V end was cut by 1 base, the J end by 4 bases, with 11 bases between. The CDR3 runs to 13 residues. Germline lookup yields CDR1 DFQATT and CDR2 SNEGSKA (reference sequence).

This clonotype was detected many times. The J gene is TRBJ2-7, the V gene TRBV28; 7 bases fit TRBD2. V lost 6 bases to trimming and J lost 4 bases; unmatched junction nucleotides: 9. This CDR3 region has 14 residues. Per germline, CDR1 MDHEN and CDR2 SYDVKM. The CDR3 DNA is TGTGCCAGCAGCCTCGGGACTAACCTGTACGAGCAGTACTTC. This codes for CASSLGTNLYEQYF.

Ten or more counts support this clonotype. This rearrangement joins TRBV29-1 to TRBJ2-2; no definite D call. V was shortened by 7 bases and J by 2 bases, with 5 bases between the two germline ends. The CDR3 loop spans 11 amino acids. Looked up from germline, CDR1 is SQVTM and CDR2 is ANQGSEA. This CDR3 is CSGKNTGELFF. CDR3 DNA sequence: TGCAGCGGCAAAAACACCGGGGAGCTGTTTTTT.

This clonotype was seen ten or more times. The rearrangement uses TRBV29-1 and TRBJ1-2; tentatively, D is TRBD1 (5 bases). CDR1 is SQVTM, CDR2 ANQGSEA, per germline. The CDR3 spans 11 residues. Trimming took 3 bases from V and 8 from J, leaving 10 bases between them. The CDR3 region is CSVDEGSGYTF. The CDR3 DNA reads TGCAGCGTTGATGAGGGGTCCGGCTACACCTTC.

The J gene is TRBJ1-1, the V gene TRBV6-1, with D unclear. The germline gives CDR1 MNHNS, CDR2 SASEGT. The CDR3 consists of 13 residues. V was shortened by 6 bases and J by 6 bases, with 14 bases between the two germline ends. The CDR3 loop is CASSPGRQAEAFF. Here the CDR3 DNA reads TGTGCCAGCAGCCCCGGTAGGCAGGCTGAAGCTTTCTTT.

The CDR3 spells CASSPLAGVSYNEQFF. CDR3 nucleotide sequence: TGTGCCAGCAGCCCGCTAGCGGGAGTCTCCTACAATGAGCAGTTCTTC. V gene TRBV11-2 combines with J gene TRBJ2-1; 10 nucleotides line up with TRBD2. Unmatched junction bases numbered 4, after V lost 5 bases and J lost 0 bases. Germline CDR1 reads SGHAT; CDR2 reads FQNNGV. The CDR3 runs to 16 residues.

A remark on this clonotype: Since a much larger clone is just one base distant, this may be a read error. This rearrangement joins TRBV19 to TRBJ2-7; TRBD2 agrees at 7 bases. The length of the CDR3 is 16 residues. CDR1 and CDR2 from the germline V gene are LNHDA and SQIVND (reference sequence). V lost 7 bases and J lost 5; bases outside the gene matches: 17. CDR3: CASNPGGRDGADEQYF. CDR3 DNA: TGTGCCAGTAATCCGGGGGGTCGGGACGGGGCCGACGAGCAGTACTTC. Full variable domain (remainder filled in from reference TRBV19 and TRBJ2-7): DGGITQSPKYLFRKEGQNVTLSCEQNLNHDAMYWYRQDPGQGLRLIYYSQIVNDFQKGDIAEGYSVSREKKESFPLTVTSAQKNPTAFYLCASNPGGRDGADEQYFGPGTRLTVT.

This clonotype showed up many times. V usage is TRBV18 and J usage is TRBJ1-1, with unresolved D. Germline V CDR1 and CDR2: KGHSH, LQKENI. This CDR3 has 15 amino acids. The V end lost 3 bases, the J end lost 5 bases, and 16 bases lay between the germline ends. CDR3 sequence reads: CASSPRTEARTEAFF. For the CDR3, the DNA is TGTGCCAGCTCACCTCGGACCGAGGCGCGGACTGAAGCTTTCTTT.

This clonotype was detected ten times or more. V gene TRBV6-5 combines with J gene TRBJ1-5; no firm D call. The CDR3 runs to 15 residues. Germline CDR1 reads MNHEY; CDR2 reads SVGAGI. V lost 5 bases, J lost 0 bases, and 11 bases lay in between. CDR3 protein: CASSRGDHSNQPQHF. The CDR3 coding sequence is TGTGCCAGCAGTCGTGGCGACCATAGCAATCAGCCCCAGCATTTT.

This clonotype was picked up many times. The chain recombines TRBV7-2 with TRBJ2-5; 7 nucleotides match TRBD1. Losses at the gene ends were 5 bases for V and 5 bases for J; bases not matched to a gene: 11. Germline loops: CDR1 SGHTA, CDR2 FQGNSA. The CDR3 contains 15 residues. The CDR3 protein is CASSPRTGQWETQYF. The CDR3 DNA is TGTGCCAGCAGCCCAAGGACAGGCCAATGGGAGACCCAGTACTTC.

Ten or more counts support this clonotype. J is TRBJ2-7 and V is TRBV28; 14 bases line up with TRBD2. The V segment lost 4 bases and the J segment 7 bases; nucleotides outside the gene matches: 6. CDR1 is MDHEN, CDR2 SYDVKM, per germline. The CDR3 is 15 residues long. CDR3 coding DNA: TGTGCCAGCAGTTACGGACTAGCGGGAGGTGAAGAGCAGTACTTC. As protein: CASSYGLAGGEEQYF.

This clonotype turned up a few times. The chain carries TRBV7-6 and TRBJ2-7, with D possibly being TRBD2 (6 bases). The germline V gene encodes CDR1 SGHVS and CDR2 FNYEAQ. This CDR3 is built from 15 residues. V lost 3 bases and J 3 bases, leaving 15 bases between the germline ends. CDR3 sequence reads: CASSLEGSGNYEQYF. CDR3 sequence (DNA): TGTGCCAGCAGCTTGGAGGGTTCAGGGAACTACGAGCAGTACTTC. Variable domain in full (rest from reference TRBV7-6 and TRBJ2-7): GAGVSQSPRYKVTKRGQDVALRCDPISGHVSLYWYRQALGQGPEFLTYFNYEAQQDKSGLPNDRFSAERPEGSISTLTIQRTEQRDSAMYRCASSLEGSGNYEQYFGPGTRLTVT.

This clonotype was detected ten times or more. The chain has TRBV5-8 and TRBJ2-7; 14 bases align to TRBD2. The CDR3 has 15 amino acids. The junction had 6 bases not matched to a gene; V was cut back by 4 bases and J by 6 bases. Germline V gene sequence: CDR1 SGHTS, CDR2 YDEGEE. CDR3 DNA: TGTGCCAGCAGCAGGGGACTAGCGGGAGCCTCCGAGCAGTACTTC. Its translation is CASSRGLAGASEQYF.

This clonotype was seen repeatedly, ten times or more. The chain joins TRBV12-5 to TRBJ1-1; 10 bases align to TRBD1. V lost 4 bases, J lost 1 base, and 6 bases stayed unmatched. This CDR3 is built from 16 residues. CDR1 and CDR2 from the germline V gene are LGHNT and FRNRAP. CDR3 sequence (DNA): TGTGCTAGTGGTTCGGGACAGGGGCGGGGGAACACTGAAGCTTTCTTT. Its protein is CASGSGQGRGNTEAFF. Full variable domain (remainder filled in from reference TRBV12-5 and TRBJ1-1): DARVTQTPRHKVTEMGQEVTMRCQPILGHNTVFWYRQTMMQGLELLAYFRNRAPLDDSGMPKDRFSAEMPDATLATLKIQPSEPRDSAVYFCASGSGQGRGNTEAFFGQGTRLTVV.

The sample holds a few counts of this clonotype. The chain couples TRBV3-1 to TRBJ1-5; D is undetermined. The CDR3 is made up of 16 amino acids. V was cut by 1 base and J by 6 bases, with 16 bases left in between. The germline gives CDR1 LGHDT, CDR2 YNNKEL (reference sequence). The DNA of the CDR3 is TGTGCCAGCAGCCAAGGTGGGAGGGCGGAGGGTCAGCCCCAGCATTTT. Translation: CASSQGGRAEGQPQHF.

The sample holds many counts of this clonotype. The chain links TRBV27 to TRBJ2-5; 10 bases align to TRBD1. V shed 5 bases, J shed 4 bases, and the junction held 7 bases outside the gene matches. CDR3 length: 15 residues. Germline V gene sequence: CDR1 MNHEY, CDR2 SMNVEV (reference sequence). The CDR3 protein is CASSLIGTGAETQYF. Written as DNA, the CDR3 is TGTGCCAGCAGTCTCATCGGGACAGGGGCAGAGACCCAGTACTTC.

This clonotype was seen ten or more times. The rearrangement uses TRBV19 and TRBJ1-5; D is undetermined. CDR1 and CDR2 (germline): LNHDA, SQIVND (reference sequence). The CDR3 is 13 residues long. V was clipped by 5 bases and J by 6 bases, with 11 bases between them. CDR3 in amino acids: CASSLTQVQPQHF. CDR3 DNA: TGTGCCAGTAGTCTCACGCAGGTTCAGCCCCAGCATTTT.